The subject of this entry is one T cell receptor beta chain. The antigen is unknown. Germline V gives CDR1 SGHRS, CDR2 YFSETQ. CDR3 length: 14 amino acids. Unmatched junction bases numbered 5, after V lost 5 bases and J lost 7 bases. Primers for the PCR totalled 60 Vbeta and 13 Jbeta. Repertoires were generated with immunoSEQ multiplex PCR, while TCRdb's copy carries only in-frame clones and drops some. Of 110,000 to 150,000 clones in the sample, roughly 79% were seen once. This entry belongs to a study of cytomegalovirus exposure and HLA in healthy donors. The study, taken as a whole, reports: Some segments of the V type, notably TRBV6-2 and TRBV6-3, were excluded as indistinguishable.

The chain recombines TRBV5-1 with TRBJ1-4, with 10 nucleotides matching TRBD1. This clonotype was obtained from a woman aged 55-69 years in good health and CMV-seropositive. Sequencing input: PBMCs. CDR3 nucleotide sequence: TGCGCCAGCAGTCCTGACAGGGGGCGTGAAAAACTGTTTTTT. Its protein is CASSPDRGREKLFF.